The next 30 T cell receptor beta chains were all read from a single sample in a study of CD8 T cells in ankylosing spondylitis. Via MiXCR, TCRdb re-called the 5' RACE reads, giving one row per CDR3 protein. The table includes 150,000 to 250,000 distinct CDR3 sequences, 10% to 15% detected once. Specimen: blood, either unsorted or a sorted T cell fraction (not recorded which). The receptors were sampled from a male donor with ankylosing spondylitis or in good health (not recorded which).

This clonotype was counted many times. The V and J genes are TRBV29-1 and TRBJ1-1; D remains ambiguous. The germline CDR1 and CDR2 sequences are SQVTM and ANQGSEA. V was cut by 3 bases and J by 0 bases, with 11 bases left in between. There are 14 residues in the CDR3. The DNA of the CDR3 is TGCAGCGTTGAGCCCCTAGGCATGAACACTGAAGCTTTCTTT. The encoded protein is CSVEPLGMNTEAFF.

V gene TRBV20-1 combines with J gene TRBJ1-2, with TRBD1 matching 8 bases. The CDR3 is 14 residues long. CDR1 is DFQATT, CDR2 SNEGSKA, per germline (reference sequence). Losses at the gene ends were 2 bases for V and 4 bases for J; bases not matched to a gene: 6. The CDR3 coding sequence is TGCAGTGCTAGACAGACAGGGGTCGGCTATGGCTACACCTTC. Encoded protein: CSARQTGVGYGYTF.

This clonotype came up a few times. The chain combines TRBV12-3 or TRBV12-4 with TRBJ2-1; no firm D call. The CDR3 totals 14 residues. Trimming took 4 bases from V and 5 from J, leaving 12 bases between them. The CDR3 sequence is CASSSSGVDNEQFF. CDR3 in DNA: TGTGCCAGCAGTTCCTCCGGTGTGGACAATGAGCAGTTCTTC.

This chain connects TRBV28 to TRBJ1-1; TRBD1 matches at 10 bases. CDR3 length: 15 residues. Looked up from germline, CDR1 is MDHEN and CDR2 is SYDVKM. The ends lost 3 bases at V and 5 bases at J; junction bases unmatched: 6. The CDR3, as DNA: TGTGCCAGCAGTTTGGTCGGGACAGGGGAGACTGAAGCTTTCTTT. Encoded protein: CASSLVGTGETEAFF.

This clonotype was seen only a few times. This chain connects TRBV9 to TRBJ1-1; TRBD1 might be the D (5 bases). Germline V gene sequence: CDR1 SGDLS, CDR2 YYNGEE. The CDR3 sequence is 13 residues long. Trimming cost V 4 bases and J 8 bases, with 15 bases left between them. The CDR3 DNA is TGTGCCAGCAGCCCACGGGACGGTCAAGAAGCTTTCTTT. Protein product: CASSPRDGQEAFF.

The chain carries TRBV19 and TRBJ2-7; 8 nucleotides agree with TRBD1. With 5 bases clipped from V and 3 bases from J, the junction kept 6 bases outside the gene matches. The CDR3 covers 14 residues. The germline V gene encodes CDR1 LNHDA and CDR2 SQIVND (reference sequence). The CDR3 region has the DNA TGTGCCAGTAGTCCACCCGACAGGGGCTACGAGCAGTACTTC. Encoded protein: CASSPPDRGYEQYF.

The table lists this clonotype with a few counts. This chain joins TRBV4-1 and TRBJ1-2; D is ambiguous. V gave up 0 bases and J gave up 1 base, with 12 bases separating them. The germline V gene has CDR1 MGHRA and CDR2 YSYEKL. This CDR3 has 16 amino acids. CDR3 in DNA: TGCGCCAGCAGCCAAGATCAAAGCAAATTTAACTATGGCTACACCTTC. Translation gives CASSQDQSKFNYGYTF.

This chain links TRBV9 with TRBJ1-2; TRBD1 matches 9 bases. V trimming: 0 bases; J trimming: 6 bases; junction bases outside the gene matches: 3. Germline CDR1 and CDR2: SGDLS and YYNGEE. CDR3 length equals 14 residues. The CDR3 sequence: CASSVGTGEDGYTF. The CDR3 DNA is TGTGCCAGCAGCGTAGGGACAGGGGAGGATGGCTACACCTTC.

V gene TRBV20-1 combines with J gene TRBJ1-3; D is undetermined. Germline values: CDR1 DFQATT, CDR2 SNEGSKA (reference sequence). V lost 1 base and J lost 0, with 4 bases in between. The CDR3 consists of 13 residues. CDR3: CSARVDSGNTIYF. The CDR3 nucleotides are TGCAGTGCTAGAGTCGACTCTGGAAACACCATATATTTT.

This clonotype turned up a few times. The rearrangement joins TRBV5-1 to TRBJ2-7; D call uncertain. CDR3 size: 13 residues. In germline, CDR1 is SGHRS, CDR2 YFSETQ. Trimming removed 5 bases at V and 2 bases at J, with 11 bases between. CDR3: CASRESDPYEQYF. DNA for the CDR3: TGCGCCAGCAGGGAGTCCGACCCCTACGAGCAGTACTTC.

The CDR3 DNA is TGTGCCAGCAGCCCCCCGAATAGGTACGAGCAGTACTTC. As protein: CASSPPNRYEQYF. The chain recombines TRBV5-6 with TRBJ2-7; D is unresolved. Germline CDR1 is SGHDT and CDR2 is YYEEEE. This CDR3 region has 13 residues. V shed 4 bases and J shed 4 bases, with 12 bases lying between them.

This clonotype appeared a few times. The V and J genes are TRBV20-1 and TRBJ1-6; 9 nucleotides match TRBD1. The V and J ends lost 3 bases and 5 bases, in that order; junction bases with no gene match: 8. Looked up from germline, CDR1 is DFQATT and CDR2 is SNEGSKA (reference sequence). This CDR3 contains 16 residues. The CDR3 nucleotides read TGCAGTGCTAGGACAGGGGGTAGTGAGGATAATTCACCCCTCCACTTT. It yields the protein CSARTGGSEDNSPLHF.

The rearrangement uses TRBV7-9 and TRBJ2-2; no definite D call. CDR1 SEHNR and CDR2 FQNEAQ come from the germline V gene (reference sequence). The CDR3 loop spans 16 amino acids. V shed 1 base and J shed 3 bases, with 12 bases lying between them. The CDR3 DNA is TGTGCCAGCAGCTTAGAAGGGCCAAGGCACACCGGGGAGCTGTTTTTT. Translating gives CASSLEGPRHTGELFF.

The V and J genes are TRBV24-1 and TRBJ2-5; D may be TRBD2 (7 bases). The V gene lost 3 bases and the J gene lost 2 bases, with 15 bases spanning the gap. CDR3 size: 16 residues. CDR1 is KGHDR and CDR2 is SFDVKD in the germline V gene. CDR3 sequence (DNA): TGTGCCACCAGTGATGGGGCGGGGGCCCCTCAAGAGACCCAGTACTTC. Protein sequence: CATSDGAGAPQETQYF.

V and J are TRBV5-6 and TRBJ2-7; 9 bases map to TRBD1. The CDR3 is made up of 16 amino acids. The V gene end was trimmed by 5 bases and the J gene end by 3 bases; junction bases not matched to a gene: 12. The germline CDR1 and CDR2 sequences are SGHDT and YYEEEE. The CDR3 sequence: CASSYALGQGHYEQYF. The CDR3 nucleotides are TGTGCCAGCAGTTATGCTTTGGGACAGGGCCACTACGAGCAGTACTTC.

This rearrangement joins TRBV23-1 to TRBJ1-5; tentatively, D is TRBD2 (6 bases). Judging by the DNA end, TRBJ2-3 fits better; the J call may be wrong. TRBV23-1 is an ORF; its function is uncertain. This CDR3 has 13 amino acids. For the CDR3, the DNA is TGCGCCAGCAGTCAATCGGCGGGGAAGGGCCAGTATTTT. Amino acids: CASSQSAGKGQYF.

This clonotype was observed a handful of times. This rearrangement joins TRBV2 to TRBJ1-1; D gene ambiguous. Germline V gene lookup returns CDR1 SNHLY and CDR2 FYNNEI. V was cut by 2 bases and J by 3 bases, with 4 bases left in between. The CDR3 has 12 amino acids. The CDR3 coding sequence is TGTGCCAGCAGTGAAAGGGACACTGAAGCTTTCTTT. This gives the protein CASSERDTEAFF.

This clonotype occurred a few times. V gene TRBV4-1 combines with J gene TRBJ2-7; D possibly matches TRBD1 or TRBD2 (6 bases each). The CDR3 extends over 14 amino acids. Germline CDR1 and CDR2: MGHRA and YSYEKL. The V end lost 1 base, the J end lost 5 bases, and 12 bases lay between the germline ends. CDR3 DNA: TGCGCCAGCAGCCAAGGCCCGGGGGCCGACGAGCAGTACTTC. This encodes CASSQGPGADEQYF.

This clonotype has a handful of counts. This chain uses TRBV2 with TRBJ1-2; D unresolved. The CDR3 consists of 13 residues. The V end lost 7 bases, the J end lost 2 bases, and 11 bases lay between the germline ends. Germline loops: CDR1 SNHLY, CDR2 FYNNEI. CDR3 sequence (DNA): TGTGCCAGCAATGACGGTTTAAACTATGGCTACACCTTC. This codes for CASNDGLNYGYTF.

The CDR3 sequence is CSARGLGQTSGNTIYF. The CDR3 DNA is TGCAGTGCTAGAGGTTTGGGACAGACCTCTGGAAACACCATATATTTT. The rearrangement uses TRBV20-1 and TRBJ1-3, with 7 bases that match TRBD1. The CDR3 is made up of 16 amino acids. V dropped 1 base and J dropped 0; count of bases not matched to a gene: 6. CDR1 and CDR2 from the germline V gene are DFQATT and SNEGSKA (reference sequence).

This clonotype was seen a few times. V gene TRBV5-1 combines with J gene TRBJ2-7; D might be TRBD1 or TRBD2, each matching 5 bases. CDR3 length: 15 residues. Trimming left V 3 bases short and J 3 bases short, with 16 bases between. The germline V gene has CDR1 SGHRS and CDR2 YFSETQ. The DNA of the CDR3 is TGCGCCAGCAGCTCTGCCCGGGGCGGAGGCTACGAGCAGTACTTC. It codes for CASSSARGGGYEQYF.

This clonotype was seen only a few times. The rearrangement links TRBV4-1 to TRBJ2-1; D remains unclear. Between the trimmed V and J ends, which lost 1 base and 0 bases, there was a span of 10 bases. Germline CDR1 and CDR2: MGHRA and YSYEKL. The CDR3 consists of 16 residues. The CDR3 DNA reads TGCGCCAGCAGCCAAGTCCTAGTTAGCTCCTACAATGAGCAGTTCTTC. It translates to CASSQVLVSSYNEQFF.

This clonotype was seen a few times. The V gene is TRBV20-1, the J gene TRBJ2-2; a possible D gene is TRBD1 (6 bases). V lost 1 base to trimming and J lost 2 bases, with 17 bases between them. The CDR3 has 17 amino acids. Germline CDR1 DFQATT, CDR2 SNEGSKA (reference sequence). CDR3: CSARGLTGTPNTGELFF. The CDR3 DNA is TGCAGTGCTAGAGGTTTGACCGGGACACCTAACACCGGGGAGCTGTTTTTT.

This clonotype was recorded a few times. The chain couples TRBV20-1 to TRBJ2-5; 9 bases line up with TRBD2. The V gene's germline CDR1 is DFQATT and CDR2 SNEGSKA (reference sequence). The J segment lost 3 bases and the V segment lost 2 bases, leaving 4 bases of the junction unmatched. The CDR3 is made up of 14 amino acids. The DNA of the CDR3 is TGCAGTGCTAGAAGGCCTAGCGGGAAAGAGACCCAGTACTTC. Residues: CSARRPSGKETQYF.

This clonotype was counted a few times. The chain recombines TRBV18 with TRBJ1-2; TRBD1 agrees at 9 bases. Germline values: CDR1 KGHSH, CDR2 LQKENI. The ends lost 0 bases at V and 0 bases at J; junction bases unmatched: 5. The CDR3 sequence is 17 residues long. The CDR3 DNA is TGTGCCAGCTCACCACCCGGAACAGGGGGCTCTAACTATGGCTACACCTTC. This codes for CASSPPGTGGSNYGYTF.

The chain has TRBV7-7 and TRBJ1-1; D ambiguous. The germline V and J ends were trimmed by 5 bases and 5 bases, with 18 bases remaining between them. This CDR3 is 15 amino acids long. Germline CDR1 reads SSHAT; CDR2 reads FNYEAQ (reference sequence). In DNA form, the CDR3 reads TGTGCCAGCAGCCCCGTGGGAGAGTTTGGGACTGAAGCTTTCTTT. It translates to CASSPVGEFGTEAFF.

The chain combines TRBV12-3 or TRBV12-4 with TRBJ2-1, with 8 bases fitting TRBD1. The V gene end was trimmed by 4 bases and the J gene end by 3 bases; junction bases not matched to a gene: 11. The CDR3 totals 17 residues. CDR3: CASSSYGGQAIYNEQFF. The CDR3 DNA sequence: TGTGCCAGCAGTTCCTACGGGGGACAGGCCATCTACAATGAGCAGTTCTTC.

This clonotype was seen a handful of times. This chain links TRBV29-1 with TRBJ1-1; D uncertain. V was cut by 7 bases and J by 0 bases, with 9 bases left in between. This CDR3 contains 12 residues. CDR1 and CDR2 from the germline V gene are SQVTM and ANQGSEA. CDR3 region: CSAKWVNTEAFF. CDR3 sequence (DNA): TGCAGCGCAAAGTGGGTGAACACTGAAGCTTTCTTT.

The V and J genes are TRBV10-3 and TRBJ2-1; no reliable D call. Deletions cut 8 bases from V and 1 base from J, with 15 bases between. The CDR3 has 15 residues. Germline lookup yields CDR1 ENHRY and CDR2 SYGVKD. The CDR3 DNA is TGTGCCATCGCAATATTAGAAAGTTCCTACAATGAGCAGTTCTTC. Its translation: CAIAILESSYNEQFF.

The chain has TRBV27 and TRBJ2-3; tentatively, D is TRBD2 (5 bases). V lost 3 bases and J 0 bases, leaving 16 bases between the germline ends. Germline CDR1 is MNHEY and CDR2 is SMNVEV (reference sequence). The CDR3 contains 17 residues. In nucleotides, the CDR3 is TGTGCCAGCAGTTTGCTGACTGGTAGCGTAAGCACAGATACGCAGTATTTT. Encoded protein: CASSLLTGSVSTDTQYF.